One T cell receptor (beta chain) is described in this entry. As yet, its antigen is unknown. The data belong to a study of vaccination effects on CD4 cells after COVID-19. Study overall: Each participant received a vaccine that was either BNT162b2 or mRNA-1273, given as two doses.

CDR3 length equals 13 residues. Looked up from germline, CDR1 is ENHRY and CDR2 is SYGVKD. V was pared by 6 bases and J by 0 bases, with 7 bases between. Study conclusions and caveats: Vaccine-induced clones in healthy vaccinees cross-reacted with common cold coronaviruses in only 1 of 255 cases. Convalescent patients were scarce, and early post-infection timepoints were absent.

Repertoires were generated with immunoSEQ multiplex PCR, while TCRdb's copy carries only in-frame clones and drops some. The sample holds about 41,000 clones, around 77% seen once. Before sequencing, viral peptide pools were used by the ViraFEST assay to expand antigen-specific CD4+ T cells. At the end of 9 to 11 days of culture, CD4+ T cells were isolated. None of these healthy vaccinees had been infected with SARS-CoV-2 before vaccination. Replacing half the medium with IL-2 medium was done on days 3 and 7. The sample in question was CD4+ T cells from PBMCs cultured with HCoV-NL63 spike peptides, obtained before COVID-19 vaccination. This TCR derives from a human donor who received a COVID-19 vaccine. V gene TRBV10-3 combines with J gene TRBJ2-3; unclear D gene. Here the CDR3 reads CAISTRSTDTQYF. CDR3 DNA sequence: TGTGCCATCAGCACTCGAAGCACAGATACGCAGTATTTT.